Shown below are 7 T cell receptor beta chains from a single sample sequenced in a study of beta chain features in type 1 diabetes. Study results and limitations: TCRB CDR3s were moderately but significantly shorter in Type 1 diabetes patients in all four CD4+ subsets.

What was sequenced were expressed TCRB transcripts, since all of the isolated RNA had been reverse transcribed. Clones were read by immunoSEQ multiplex PCR, and TCRdb kept only the in-frame ones, dropping some. Counted here are about 160,000 clones, 63% occurring once; the ten biggest clones make up approximately 0.089%. These TCRs' antigens remain unknown. The sequencing input was naive CD4+ T cells from blood. All receptors derive from a man aged 30-40 years with type 1 diabetes.

This clone was picked up a small number of times. Distinct nucleotide sequences in the sample also encode this CDR3. The J gene is TRBJ2-7, the V gene TRBV30; D is ambiguous. V was clipped by 4 bases and J by 0 bases, with 4 bases between them. In germline, CDR1 is GTSNPN, CDR2 SVGIG (reference sequence). This CDR3 has 11 residues. The CDR3 DNA reads as TGTGCCTGGACGACCTCCTACGAGCAGTACTTC. This codes for CAWTTSYEQYF.

V and J are TRBV19 and TRBJ1-6, with 7 bases fitting TRBD1. Germline-derived CDR1 and CDR2 are LNHDA and SQIVND (reference sequence). V was clipped by 3 bases and J by 11 bases; unmatched bases: 7. The CDR3 runs to 14 residues. CDR3 DNA sequence: TGTGCCAGTAGTATTGGGGGACAGCGGACACCCCTCCACTTT. Its translation is CASSIGGQRTPLHF.

This rearrangement joins TRBV30 to TRBJ2-5; D is undetermined. The CDR3 covers 11 residues. Deletions cut 3 bases from V and 3 bases from J, with 5 bases between. Germline loops: CDR1 GTSNPN, CDR2 SVGIG (reference sequence). CDR3 in amino acids: CAWSGKETQYF. CDR3 DNA sequence: TGTGCCTGGAGCGGAAAAGAGACCCAGTACTTC.

The chain uses TRBV29-1 and TRBJ1-2; 8 bases fit TRBD1. This CDR3 has 12 residues. Germline values: CDR1 SQVTM, CDR2 ANQGSEA. The trim removed 3 bases at V and 7 bases at J, leaving 4 bases unmatched. The CDR3 here is CSVDRGLGGYTF. The CDR3 DNA reads TGCAGCGTTGACAGGGGGCTTGGTGGCTACACCTTC.

The gene calls are TRBV30 and TRBJ1-1; D gene unclear. Trimming took off 1 base at V and 9 bases at J, with 9 bases between the two ends. Looked up from germline, CDR1 is GTSNPN and CDR2 is SVGIG (reference sequence). This CDR3 is built from 11 residues. In DNA, the CDR3 is TGTGCCTGGAGTGGCCTCGTGCAAGCTTTCTTT. This codes for CAWSGLVQAFF.

V usage is TRBV9 and J usage is TRBJ2-3; 7 bases agree with TRBD2. V dropped 2 bases and J dropped 0; count of bases not matched to a gene: 6. The CDR3 totals 16 residues. Germline lookup yields CDR1 SGDLS and CDR2 YYNGEE. The CDR3 loop is CASSVHSGESTDTQYF. CDR3 sequence (DNA): TGTGCCAGCAGCGTCCACAGCGGGGAAAGCACAGATACGCAGTATTTT.

The gene calls are TRBV28 and TRBJ2-5; weak D call: TRBD2 (5 bases). Germline CDR1 is MDHEN and CDR2 is SYDVKM. There are 14 residues in the CDR3. V lost 4 bases and J lost 0, with 9 bases in between. This CDR3 is CASSSLDYQETQYF. CDR3 in DNA: TGTGCCAGCAGTTCCCTGGACTACCAAGAGACCCAGTACTTC.